These 29 T cell receptor beta chains came from one sample sequenced in a study of blood T cell repertoires in COVID-19. Sequencing was performed with immunoSEQ multiplex PCR; in TCRdb, only in-frame clones are kept and a portion is missing. Of roughly 180,000 clones listed, less than 85% are singletons. Specimen: peripheral blood. The origin of the receptors is an elderly woman with active or convalescent COVID-19.

The rearrangement joins TRBV10-3 to TRBJ1-4, with D possibly matching TRBD1 (5 bases). The CDR3 has 11 residues. Germline V gene lookup returns CDR1 ENHRY and CDR2 SYGVKD. The V and J ends lost 11 bases and 4 bases respectively, with 8 bases between them. CDR3 amino acids: CASRGNEKLFF. The DNA of the CDR3 is TGTGCCTCAAGGGGTAATGAAAAACTGTTTTTT.

The chain combines TRBV1 with TRBJ1-4. TRBV1 is assigned pseudogene status. The CDR3 totals 17 residues. This CDR3 is CTSSQAFQDRDNEKLFF. The DNA of the CDR3 is TGCACCAGCAGCCAAGCGTTCCAGGACCGGGATAATGAAAAACTGTTTTTT.

About this clone itself: Other DNA sequences in the same sample also yield this CDR3. This chain connects TRBV4-1 to TRBJ2-1, with 7 bases matching TRBD1. Germline loops: CDR1 MGHRA, CDR2 YSYEKL. Trimming cost V 4 bases and J 0 bases; bases outside gene matches: 6. The CDR3 totals 16 residues. The CDR3 sequence: CASSRPTGSSYNEQFF. The DNA for the CDR3 is TGCGCCAGCAGCCGACCGACAGGGAGCTCCTACAATGAGCAGTTCTTC.

Written as DNA, the CDR3 is TGTGCCTGCCGGGACAGGGGTAGCAATCAGCCCCAGCATTTT. It translates to CACRDRGSNQPQHF. V usage is TRBV25-1 and J usage is TRBJ1-5, with TRBD1 matching 10 bases. The CDR3 is 14 residues long. The junction had 4 bases not matched to a gene; V was cut back by 11 bases and J by 0 bases. The germline gives CDR1 MGHDK, CDR2 SYGVNS.

The J gene is TRBJ1-1, the V gene TRBV28; D perhaps matches TRBD1 (5 bases). Germline V lookup: CDR1 MDHEN, CDR2 SYDVKM. V was clipped by 2 bases and J by 1 base, with 14 bases between them. The CDR3 contains 16 residues. The CDR3 sequence is CASSLPSGKGNTEAFF. In nucleotides, the CDR3 is TGTGCCAGCAGTTTACCTTCAGGGAAGGGGAACACTGAAGCTTTCTTT.

Remarks on this clone: The same CDR3 also results from other DNA sequences found in this sample. V is TRBV6-1 and J is TRBJ1-1; D remains unclear. V was trimmed by 0 bases and J by 5 bases, leaving 10 bases between them. Germline V lookup: CDR1 MNHNS, CDR2 SASEGT. The CDR3 totals 14 residues. The CDR3 DNA sequence: TGTGCCAGCAGTGAAGCTCACAGTGGGACTGAAGCTTTCTTT. It yields the protein CASSEAHSGTEAFF.

The V call is TRBV2, the J call TRBJ2-3; TRBD2 matches at 9 bases. With V trimmed by 7 bases and J by 4 bases, 6 bases remained unmatched. The germline CDR1 and CDR2 sequences are SNHLY and FYNNEI. The CDR3 has 14 amino acids. The CDR3 region is CASTGLASPDTQYF. The CDR3 DNA sequence: TGTGCCAGCACTGGACTAGCGAGTCCAGATACGCAGTATTTT.

A few counts support this clone. This chain links TRBV5-1 with TRBJ1-1, with 9 bases identical to TRBD1. The V and J ends lost 0 bases and 6 bases, in that order; junction bases with no gene match: 9. In germline, CDR1 is SGHRS, CDR2 YFSETQ. The CDR3 contains 16 residues. CDR3 in amino acids: CASSLAGQGLRAEAFF. The CDR3 DNA follows: TGCGCCAGCAGCTTGGCAGGACAGGGGTTGAGAGCTGAAGCTTTCTTT.

This sequence joins TRBV25-1 and TRBJ2-2, with TRBD2 matching 16 bases. CDR1 and CDR2 (germline): MGHDK, SYGVNS. The CDR3 spans 18 residues. The V gene end was trimmed by 6 bases and the J gene end by 3 bases; junction bases not matched to a gene: 7. The CDR3: CASSGTSGRESYTGELFF. Written as DNA, the CDR3 is TGTGCCAGCAGCGGGACTAGCGGGAGGGAGTCGTACACCGGGGAGCTGTTTTTT.

V usage is TRBV19 and J usage is TRBJ1-1; D remains unclear. Germline V lookup: CDR1 LNHDA, CDR2 SQIVND (reference sequence). This CDR3 contains 16 residues. V was shortened by 3 bases and J by 3 bases, with 17 bases between the two germline ends. For the CDR3, the DNA is TGTGCCAGTAGTATGGCTCGGGAGGGTAGAGACACTGAAGCTTTCTTT. This codes for CASSMAREGRDTEAFF.

This rearrangement joins TRBV4-1 to TRBJ1-2, with D possibly being TRBD1 (5 bases). Germline loops: CDR1 MGHRA, CDR2 YSYEKL. The CDR3 has 16 amino acids. V lost 1 base, J lost 4 bases, and 16 bases lay in between. The CDR3 protein is CASSQAPGWGGYGYTF. The DNA of the CDR3 is TGCGCCAGCAGCCAAGCCCCGGGTTGGGGGGGCTATGGCTACACCTTC.

This sequence joins TRBV18 and TRBJ1-5, with a weak D call TRBD1 (5 bases). The V gene lost 2 bases and the J gene lost 6 bases, with 17 bases spanning the gap. CDR1 is KGHSH and CDR2 is LQKENI in the germline V gene. The CDR3 has 16 amino acids. CDR3 DNA sequence: TGTGCCAGCTCACCATGGGCAGGCAGGGTTCTTCAGCCCCAGCATTTT. This encodes CASSPWAGRVLQPQHF.

Concerning this clone: Other nucleotide sequences in the sample specify the same CDR3. This chain uses TRBV7-8 with TRBJ2-7; D not resolved. This CDR3 contains 13 residues. Germline V CDR1 and CDR2: SGHVS, FQNEAQ. V dropped 5 bases and J dropped 4 bases, with 12 bases sitting between them. The CDR3 spells CASSLNRGYEQYF. DNA for the CDR3: TGTGCCAGCAGCCTAAACCGAGGATACGAGCAGTACTTC. Combining the CDR3 with reference TRBV7-8 and TRBJ2-7 gives the whole variable domain GAGVSQSPRYKVAKRGQDVALRCDPISGHVSLFWYQQALGQGPEFLTYFQNEAQLDKSGLPSDRFFAERPEGSVSTLKIQRTQQEDSAVYLCASSLNRGYEQYFGPGTRLTVT.

In its sample, this clone was seen once. The chain couples TRBV28 to TRBJ1-6; tentatively, D is TRBD1 (5 bases). CDR1 and CDR2 from the germline V gene are MDHEN and SYDVKM. This CDR3 contains 15 residues. Trimming removed 7 bases at V and 7 bases at J, with 17 bases between. In nucleotides, the CDR3 is TGTGCCAGCACATATAGGGCCCGGGGGAATTCACCCCTCCACTTT. It specifies CASTYRARGNSPLHF.

This clone was seen only once. The genes are TRBV28 and TRBJ1-1; tentative D call: TRBD1 (5 bases). CDR1 and CDR2 (germline): MDHEN, SYDVKM. Deletions cut 7 bases from V and 2 bases from J, with 11 bases between. CDR3 size: 13 residues. The DNA of the CDR3 is TGTGCCAGCATAGGGCAGGGAAACACTGAAGCTTTCTTT. Translated, it gives CASIGQGNTEAFF.

The chain has TRBV18 and TRBJ2-5, with 9 bases lining up with TRBD1. Germline loops: CDR1 KGHSH, CDR2 LQKENI. V was clipped by 0 bases and J by 6 bases; unmatched bases: 5. The CDR3 loop spans 15 amino acids. This CDR3 is CASSPPSDRGQTQYF. The CDR3 coding sequence is TGTGCCAGCTCACCACCGTCGGACAGGGGTCAGACCCAGTACTTC. Supplemented by reference TRBV18 and TRBJ2-5, the full variable domain reads NAGVMQNPRHLVRRRGQEARLRCSPMKGHSHVYWYRQLPEEGLKFMVYLQKENIIDESGMPKERFSAEFPKEGPSILRIQQVVRGDSAAYFCASSPPSDRGQTQYFGPGTRLLVL.

The chain uses TRBV5-5 and TRBJ2-1; D is unresolved. Germline assignment: CDR1 SGHKS and CDR2 YYEKEE (reference sequence). Trimming shortened V by 7 bases and J by 6 bases, and 14 bases separated the two germline ends. This CDR3 spans 13 amino acids. The CDR3 loop is CASDSPFGNEQFF. CDR3 nucleotide sequence: TGTGCCAGCGATTCACCCTTCGGCAATGAGCAGTTCTTC. Full variable domain (remainder filled in from reference TRBV5-5 and TRBJ2-1): DAGVTQSPTHLIKTRGQQVTLRCSPISGHKSVSWYQQVLGQGPQFIFQYYEKEERGRGNFPDRFSARQFPNYSSELNVNALLLGDSALYLCASDSPFGNEQFFGPGTRLTVL.

V is TRBV6-6 and J is TRBJ1-1, with TRBD1 matching over 8 bases. V was clipped by 6 bases and J by 4 bases; unmatched bases: 4. This CDR3 is 13 amino acids long. Germline V gene sequence: CDR1 MNHNY, CDR2 SVGAGI (reference sequence). The CDR3 DNA follows: TGTGCCAGCAGGTCGACAGGGGCCACTGAAGCTTTCTTT. Protein sequence: CASRSTGATEAFF.

The V gene is TRBV9, the J gene TRBJ2-6; 13 nucleotides line up with TRBD2. The length of the CDR3 is 21 residues. The V gene's germline CDR1 is SGDLS and CDR2 YYNGEE. The V gene end was trimmed by 4 bases and the J gene end by 3 bases; junction bases not matched to a gene: 16. For the CDR3, the DNA is TGTGCCAGCAGCCCACGCCAGGGACTAGCGGGGTCAATGTATGGGGCCAACGTCCTGACTTTC. Protein: CASSPRQGLAGSMYGANVLTF. The full variable domain, in which reference TRBV9 and TRBJ2-6 provide the parts outside the CDR3, is DSGVTQTPKHLITATGQRVTLRCSPRSGDLSVYWYQQSLDQGLQFLIQYYNGEERAKGNILERFSAQQFPDLHSELNLSSLELGDSALYFCASSPRQGLAGSMYGANVLTFGAGSRLTVL.

The chain carries TRBV5-5 and TRBJ2-1; 9 bases match TRBD1. The CDR3 is 16 amino acids. Germline V gives CDR1 SGHKS, CDR2 YYEKEE (reference sequence). J was trimmed by 6 bases and V by 0 bases; bases with no gene match: 7. The DNA for the CDR3 is TGTGCCAGCAGCTTGGGCGTGGGACAGGGAGCCAATGAGCAGTTCTTC. This gives the protein CASSLGVGQGANEQFF.

In its sample, this clone was seen many times. This sequence joins TRBV20-1 and TRBJ1-2; 7 bases are a match to TRBD1. The J segment lost 3 bases and the V segment lost 3 bases, leaving 7 bases of the junction unmatched. The germline V gene has CDR1 DFQATT and CDR2 SNEGSKA (reference sequence). The CDR3 length is 14 residues. The CDR3 here is CSASLNRGYYGYTF. CDR3 coding DNA: TGCAGTGCTAGTCTAAACAGGGGTTACTATGGCTACACCTTC.

The CDR3 region is CASSLRVDQPQHF. CDR3 nucleotides: TGTGCCAGCAGCCTCCGGGTGGATCAGCCCCAGCATTTT. V and J are TRBV5-5 and TRBJ1-5; no definite D call. This CDR3 region has 13 residues. The V end lost 4 bases, the J end lost 5 bases, and 10 bases lay between the germline ends. Germline lookup yields CDR1 SGHKS and CDR2 YYEKEE (reference sequence).

V is TRBV7-8 and J is TRBJ1-1, with a weak D call TRBD1 (5 bases). The CDR3 is 15 amino acids. Germline V lookup: CDR1 SGHVS, CDR2 FQNEAQ. Deletions cut 1 base from V and 5 bases from J, with 14 bases between. Written as DNA, the CDR3 is TGTGCCAGCAGCTTAGGGACACCCCGGGGGACTGAAGCTTTCTTT. It yields the protein CASSLGTPRGTEAFF. The full variable domain, in which reference TRBV7-8 and TRBJ1-1 provide the parts outside the CDR3, is GAGVSQSPRYKVAKRGQDVALRCDPISGHVSLFWYQQALGQGPEFLTYFQNEAQLDKSGLPSDRFFAERPEGSVSTLKIQRTQQEDSAVYLCASSLGTPRGTEAFFGQGTRLTVV.

The gene calls are TRBV4-2 and TRBJ2-2; 14 bases are shared with TRBD2. J gave up 7 bases and V 0 bases, and 4 bases lay outside the gene matches. The CDR3 length is 17 residues. CDR1 LGHNA and CDR2 YNFKEQ come from the germline V gene. CDR3 coding DNA: TGTGCCAGCAGCCAAGATCCAGGACTAGCGGGGGGCGGGGAGCTGTTTTTT. Encoded protein: CASSQDPGLAGGGELFF.

The chain combines TRBV28 with TRBJ2-2, with D possibly TRBD2 on 5 matching bases. CDR1 is MDHEN and CDR2 is SYDVKM in the germline V gene. V dropped 4 bases and J dropped 1 base, with 7 bases sitting between them. This CDR3 comprises 14 residues. As DNA, the CDR3 is TGTGCCAGCAGTTGGACTGGGAACACCGGGGAGCTGTTTTTT. This sequence encodes CASSWTGNTGELFF.

This chain connects TRBV19 to TRBJ2-7; D unclear. Trimming shortened V by 2 bases and J by 3 bases, and 17 bases separated the two germline ends. Germline loops: CDR1 LNHDA, CDR2 SQIVND (reference sequence). The CDR3 is 16 residues long. This CDR3 is CASSIIGQVYIYEQYF. CDR3 coding DNA: TGTGCCAGTAGTATAATTGGGCAGGTCTATATCTACGAGCAGTACTTC.

This clone was seen once. The genes are TRBV19 and TRBJ1-3; no definite D call. Trimming took 5 bases from V and 2 from J, leaving 13 bases between them. The CDR3 sequence is 15 residues long. Per germline, CDR1 LNHDA and CDR2 SQIVND (reference sequence). The CDR3 spells CASSWAVRTGNTIYF. The CDR3, as DNA: TGTGCCAGTAGTTGGGCAGTTCGGACTGGAAACACCATATATTTT.

V is TRBV7-2 and J is TRBJ2-7; 7 nucleotides match TRBD1. V lost 5 bases to trimming and J lost 1 base; unmatched junction nucleotides: 2. Germline CDR1 SGHTA, CDR2 FQGNSA. This CDR3 contains 13 residues. CDR3 region: CASSLRGSYEQYF. The CDR3 DNA is TGTGCCAGCAGCCTCAGGGGGTCCTACGAGCAGTACTTC. Supplemented by reference TRBV7-2 and TRBJ2-7, the full variable domain reads GAGVSQSPSNKVTEKGKDVELRCDPISGHTALYWYRQSLGQGLEFLIYFQGNSAPDKSGLPSDRFSAERTGGSVSTLTIQRTQQEDSAVYLCASSLRGSYEQYFGPGTRLTVT.

The chain has TRBV2 and TRBJ1-6, with 8 bases lining up with TRBD1. In germline, CDR1 is SNHLY, CDR2 FYNNEI. The CDR3 spans 15 residues. After removal of 9 bases from V and 8 bases from J, the junction contained 12 bases not matched to a gene. CDR3 nucleotides: TGTGCCAGTATCGCAGGGGGCCGGTATGATTCACCCCTCCACTTT. Protein: CASIAGGRYDSPLHF.